The T cell receptor beta chain described here comes from a study of shared clonotypes between healthy human individuals. Germline V gene lookup returns CDR1 LNHDA and CDR2 SQIVND (reference sequence). The CDR3 covers 14 residues. Trimming removed 6 bases from V and 1 base from J, with 9 bases in between. TCRdb's table, derived via immunoSEQ multiplex PCR, lists solely in-frame clones and lacks some. The table has about 1.4 million clones, roughly 96% seen once; the top ten hold roughly 1.2%. The source of this sequence is a young man in good health. The sequenced sample consisted of naive CD4+ T cells sorted from blood. Subset of the sample: CD45RA+ positively selected. This rearrangement joins TRBV19 to TRBJ2-2, with D perhaps TRBD1 (6 bases). The CDR3: CASRPQGNTGELFF. CDR3 sequence (DNA): TGTGCCAGTAGGCCACAGGGGAACACCGGGGAGCTGTTTTTT.